The 21 T cell receptor beta chains given below trace back to one sample, sequenced in a study of blood T cell repertoires in COVID-19. TCRdb's copy holds only in-frame clones and misses some; the assay was immunoSEQ multiplex PCR. The sample lists around 70,000 clones, roughly three quarters occurring once. The sequenced sample consisted of peripheral blood. These receptors were obtained from a man between 65 and 85 years old with acute or convalescent COVID-19.

Comment on this clone: This may be a read error: a much more frequent sequence differs by one nucleotide. The V gene is TRBV4-1, the J gene TRBJ2-7; TRBD1 aligns across 7 bases. The CDR3 contains 13 residues. Per the germline V gene, CDR1 is MGHRA and CDR2 is YSYEKL. DNA of the CDR3: TGCACCAGCAGCTACGGGACAGACTACGAGCAGTACTTC. It translates to CTSSYGTDYEQYF.

The rearrangement uses TRBV5-6 and TRBJ2-7; D is possibly TRBD2 (6 bases). The CDR3 has 14 amino acids. The V gene's germline CDR1 is SGHDT and CDR2 YYEEEE. V lost 4 bases and J 9 bases, leaving 20 bases between the germline ends. Written as DNA, the CDR3 is TGTGCCAGCAGCCTTCTAACCGGGACTCCCTGGCAGTACTTC. Its protein product is CASSLLTGTPWQYF.

The V gene is TRBV6-6, the J gene TRBJ2-3; D is uncertain. Per the germline V gene, CDR1 is MNHNY and CDR2 is SVGAGI (reference sequence). This CDR3 comprises 14 residues. V was pared by 4 bases and J by 2 bases, with 10 bases between. The DNA for the CDR3 is TGTGCCAGCAGTTTCGTGGCCAACACAGATACGCAGTATTTT. This translates into CASSFVANTDTQYF.

The gene calls are TRBV10-3 and TRBJ2-4; 7 nucleotides agree with TRBD2. In germline, CDR1 is ENHRY, CDR2 SYGVKD. The CDR3 length is 16 residues. With V trimmed by 0 bases and J by 8 bases, 10 bases remained unmatched. CDR3 sequence: CAISESLVGGADIQYF. CDR3 nucleotides: TGTGCCATCAGTGAGTCGTTGGTGGGAGGGGCGGACATTCAGTACTTC.

The chain's CDR3 is CASRTGLAGGTDTQYF. CDR3 in DNA: TGTGCCAGCAGGACGGGACTAGCGGGAGGCACAGATACGCAGTATTTT. The rearrangement links TRBV6-6 to TRBJ2-3; 14 bases agree with TRBD2. Germline CDR1 MNHNY, CDR2 SVGAGI (reference sequence). Trimming took 6 bases from V and 1 from J; bases not matched to a gene: 3. This CDR3 has 16 residues.

This clone was found a few times. The chain carries TRBV28 and TRBJ1-1; a possible D gene is TRBD1 (6 bases). The CDR3 has 12 residues. CDR1 and CDR2 (germline): MDHEN, SYDVKM. V lost 6 bases, J lost 8 bases, and 13 bases lay in between. In DNA, the CDR3 is TGTGCCAGCAGATCAGCCGGGACAGAAGCTTTCTTT. Translation: CASRSAGTEAFF.

This sequence joins TRBV21-1 and TRBJ1-1; the D call of TRBD1 is as the table states it, not checked on the DNA. TRBV21-1 is assigned pseudogene status. This CDR3 has 16 amino acids. The CDR3 loop is CASSKVSQGPIAEAFF. The CDR3 coding sequence is TGTGCCAGCAGCAAGGTCTCACAGGGCCCTATAGCTGAAGCTTTCTTT.

The V gene is TRBV19, the J gene TRBJ1-1, with D perhaps TRBD1 (6 bases). The CDR3 is made up of 13 amino acids. Germline V gene data show CDR1 as LNHDA and CDR2 as SQIVND (reference sequence). The germline V and J ends were trimmed by 10 bases and 2 bases, with 14 bases remaining between them. Written as DNA, the CDR3 is TGTGCCACCTCACAGGGCCGTAACACTGAAGCTTTCTTT. It is translated as CATSQGRNTEAFF.

The chain combines TRBV7-9 with TRBJ1-1, with a weak D call TRBD1 (5 bases). The germline CDR1 and CDR2 sequences are SEHNR and FQNEAQ (reference sequence). The V end was cut by 9 bases, the J end by 7 bases, with 15 bases between. This CDR3 has 12 amino acids. The CDR3 nucleotides are TGTGCCAGTAGATGGGGGGGAAGTGAAGCTTTCTTT. Its translation is CASRWGGSEAFF.

This clone was counted a single time. The rearrangement links TRBV19 to TRBJ1-5; the match to TRBD1 covers 7 bases. Germline V gives CDR1 LNHDA, CDR2 SQIVND (reference sequence). V dropped 5 bases and J dropped 7; count of bases not matched to a gene: 8. This CDR3 has 14 residues. The CDR3 region has the DNA TGTGCCAGTAGTGGGTGGGACAGCGGCCAGCCCCAGCATTTT. This encodes CASSGWDSGQPQHF. Based on the CDR3 plus reference TRBV19 and TRBJ1-5, the full variable domain is DGGITQSPKYLFRKEGQNVTLSCEQNLNHDAMYWYRQDPGQGLRLIYYSQIVNDFQKGDIAEGYSVSREKKESFPLTVTSAQKNPTAFYLCASSGWDSGQPQHFGDGTRLSIL.

This sequence joins TRBV24-1 and TRBJ1-5; 7 bases line up with TRBD1. Trimming at V came to 5 bases and at J to 6 bases, leaving 6 bases not matched to a gene. Germline V gives CDR1 KGHDR, CDR2 SFDVKD. The CDR3 is 14 residues long. The CDR3 is CATSAGQVGQPQHF. The CDR3 DNA sequence: TGTGCCACCAGTGCAGGACAGGTCGGTCAGCCCCAGCATTTT.

The sample holds one count of this clone. The chain combines TRBV10-3 with TRBJ2-3; 8 bases line up with TRBD2. CDR3 size: 16 residues. The V and J ends lost 0 bases and 4 bases, in that order; junction bases with no gene match: 6. CDR1 ENHRY and CDR2 SYGVKD come from the germline V gene. The CDR3 sequence: CAISESVGLVADTQYF. In DNA, the CDR3 is TGTGCCATCAGTGAGTCTGTGGGACTAGTCGCAGATACGCAGTATTTT.

The V gene is TRBV28, the J gene TRBJ1-2, with D tentatively TRBD1 (6 bases). Germline V CDR1 and CDR2: MDHEN, SYDVKM. This CDR3 contains 13 residues. Trimming took 6 bases from V and 7 from J, leaving 15 bases between them. The CDR3 spells CASSRDILGGYTF. The CDR3 DNA follows: TGTGCCAGCAGCCGGGACATCCTCGGTGGCTACACCTTC.

The chain links TRBV9 to TRBJ2-7, with D unclear. The germline V gene has CDR1 SGDLS and CDR2 YYNGEE. The germline V and J ends were trimmed by 0 bases and 6 bases, with 10 bases remaining between them. CDR3 length: 13 residues. As DNA, the CDR3 is TGTGCCAGCAGCGTAGGCCCCCTTAGCGAGCAGTACTTC. Amino acids: CASSVGPLSEQYF.

The gene calls are TRBV6-5 and TRBJ2-3, with D possibly TRBD1 on 6 matching bases. The CDR3 extends over 15 amino acids. Between the trimmed V and J ends, which lost 5 bases and 4 bases, there was a span of 16 bases. Germline CDR1 MNHEY, CDR2 SVGAGI. The CDR3 loop is CASSTGPYGADTQYF. DNA for the CDR3: TGTGCCAGCAGTACAGGGCCCTATGGCGCAGATACGCAGTATTTT.

In its sample, this clone was seen a few times. This chain joins TRBV29-1 and TRBJ2-3; D possibly corresponds to TRBD2 (5 bases). CDR3 length: 14 residues. Germline values: CDR1 SQVTM, CDR2 ANQGSEA. V lost 5 bases and J 6 bases, leaving 18 bases between the germline ends. Written as DNA, the CDR3 is TGCAGCGTTCGGAGTGGGAGCGGACGGGATACGCAGTATTTT. Translated, it gives CSVRSGSGRDTQYF.

The genes are TRBV4-2 and TRBJ1-6; a weak D match, TRBD1 (6 bases). From germline, CDR1 is LGHNA and CDR2 YNFKEQ. This CDR3 has 14 amino acids. Trimming stripped 4 bases from V and 4 bases from J, with 8 bases between. The CDR3 region has the DNA TGTGCCAGCAGCCCCAGGGGATATAATTCACCCCTCCACTTT. As protein: CASSPRGYNSPLHF.

This chain connects TRBV5-4 to TRBJ2-5; the match to TRBD1 covers 8 bases. J was trimmed by 1 base and V by 4 bases; bases with no gene match: 6. The length of the CDR3 is 15 residues. Germline V lookup: CDR1 SGHNT, CDR2 YYREEE (reference sequence). The CDR3 region is CASSAGGAGQETQYF. DNA for the CDR3: TGTGCCAGCAGCGCAGGGGGCGCTGGCCAAGAGACCCAGTACTTC.

The CDR3 is CASSWNRANTIYF. CDR3 nucleotide sequence: TGTGCCAGCAGTTGGAACAGGGCGAACACCATATATTTT. The J gene is TRBJ1-3, the V gene TRBV6-5, with a possible D match to TRBD1 (6 bases). This CDR3 has 13 amino acids. Germline values: CDR1 MNHEY, CDR2 SVGAGI. Trimming took 4 bases from V and 7 from J, leaving 11 bases between them.

The V gene is TRBV6-2 or TRBV6-3, the J gene TRBJ1-5; D not resolved. Germline V lookup: CDR1 MNHEY, CDR2 SVGEGT. The CDR3 spans 13 residues. V was trimmed by 6 bases and J by 0 bases, leaving 6 bases between them. The CDR3 spells CASSVYSNQPQHF. CDR3 nucleotide sequence: TGTGCCAGCAGCGTTTATAGCAATCAGCCCCAGCATTTT.

This chain's CDR3 is CASSERNEQYF. CDR3 nucleotide sequence: TGTGCCAGCAGTGAGAGGAACGAGCAGTACTTC. The rearrangement joins TRBV2 to TRBJ2-7; unclear D gene. With 3 bases removed from V and 5 bases from J, the gap between germline ends came to 5 bases. CDR1 SNHLY and CDR2 FYNNEI come from the germline V gene. This CDR3 contains 11 residues.